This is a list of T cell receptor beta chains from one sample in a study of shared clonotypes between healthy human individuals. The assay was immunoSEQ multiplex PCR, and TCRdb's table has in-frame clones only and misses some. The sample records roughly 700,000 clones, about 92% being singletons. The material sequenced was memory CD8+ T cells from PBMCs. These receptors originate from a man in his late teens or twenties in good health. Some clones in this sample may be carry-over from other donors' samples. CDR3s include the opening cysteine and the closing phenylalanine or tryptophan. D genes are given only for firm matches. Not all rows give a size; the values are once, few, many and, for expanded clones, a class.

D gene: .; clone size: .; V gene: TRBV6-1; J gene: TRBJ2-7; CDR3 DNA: TGTGCCAGCCGGGCGTACAACGAGCAGTACTTC; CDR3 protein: CASRAYNEQYF
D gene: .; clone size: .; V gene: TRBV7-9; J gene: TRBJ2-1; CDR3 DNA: TGTGCCAGCAGCTTAGCCTACAATGAGCAGTTCTTC; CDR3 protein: CASSLAYNEQFF
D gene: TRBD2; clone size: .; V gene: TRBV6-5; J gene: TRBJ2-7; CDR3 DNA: TGTGCCAGCAGCCTCGGACTAGCGGGTTTCTACGAGCAGTACTTC; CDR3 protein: CASSLGLAGFYEQYF
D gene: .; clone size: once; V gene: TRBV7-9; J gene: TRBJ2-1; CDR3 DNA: TGTGCCAGCAGCTTAGCGGGGCGGAGGGGGGACAATGAGCAGTTCTTC; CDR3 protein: CASSLAGRRGDNEQFF
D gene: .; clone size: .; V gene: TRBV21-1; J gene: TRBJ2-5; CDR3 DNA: TGTGCCAGCAGCACGGGCCCCAGGTACCAAGAGACCCAGTACTTC; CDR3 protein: CASSTGPRYQETQYF
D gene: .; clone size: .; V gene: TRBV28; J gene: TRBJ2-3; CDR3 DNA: TGTGCCAGCAGTTTTACCAGGCCCAGATCTAGCACAGATACGCAGTATTTT; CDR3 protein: CASSFTRPRSSTDTQYF
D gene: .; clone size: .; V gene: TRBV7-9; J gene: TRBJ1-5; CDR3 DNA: TGTGCCAGCAGCTGGGGTTCTAATAGCAATCAGCCCCAGCATTTT; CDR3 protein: CASSWGSNSNQPQHF
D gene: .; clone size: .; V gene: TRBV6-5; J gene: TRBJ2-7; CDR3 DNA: TGTGCCAGCAGTTACTCGAGTTATAACGGTGGCGAGCAGTACTTC; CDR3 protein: CASSYSSYNGGEQYF
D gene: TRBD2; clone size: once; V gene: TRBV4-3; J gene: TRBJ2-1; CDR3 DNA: TGCGCCAGCAGCCAAGCGGGAGGGCCGGTTAGGAATGAGCAGTTCTTC; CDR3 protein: CASSQAGGPVRNEQFF
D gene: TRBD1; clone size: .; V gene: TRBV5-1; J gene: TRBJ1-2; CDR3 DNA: TGCGCCAGCTCCTTTTTACCGGGACAGGGAGGTGCTAACTATGGCTACACCTTC; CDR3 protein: CASSFLPGQGGANYGYTF
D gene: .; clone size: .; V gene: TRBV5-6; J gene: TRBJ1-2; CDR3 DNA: TGTGCCAGCAGCACGGACATGGCAGGTCGGTTAGGGAACTATGGCTACACCTTC; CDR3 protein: CASSTDMAGRLGNYGYTF
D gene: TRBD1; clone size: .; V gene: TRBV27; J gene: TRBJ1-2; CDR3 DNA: TGTGCCAGCAGTCTCCGAGGGACAGGGGGCTCGTTCTACACCTTC; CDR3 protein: CASSLRGTGGSFYTF
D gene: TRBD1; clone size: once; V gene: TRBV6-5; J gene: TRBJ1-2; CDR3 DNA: TGTGCCAGCAGTTCCTGGGACAGGGCGGTAGATGGCTACACCTTC; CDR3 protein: CASSSWDRAVDGYTF
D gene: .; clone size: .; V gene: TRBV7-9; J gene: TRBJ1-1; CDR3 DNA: TGTGCCAGCAGTAAAGGTTCGGGGACTGAAGCTTTCTTT; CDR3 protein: CASSKGSGTEAFF
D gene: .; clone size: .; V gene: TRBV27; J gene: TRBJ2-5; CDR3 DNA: TGTGCCAGCAGTTTCAGGAGGCTTGGGGAGACCCAGTACTTC; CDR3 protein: CASSFRRLGETQYF
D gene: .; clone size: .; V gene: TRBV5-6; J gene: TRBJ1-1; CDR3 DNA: TGTGCCAGCAGCTTAGCGGGGGCCGTGAACACTGAAGCTTTCTTT; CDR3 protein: CASSLAGAVNTEAFF
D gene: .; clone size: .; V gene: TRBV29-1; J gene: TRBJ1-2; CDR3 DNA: TGCAGCGTGACAGGTGTTATGGATGGCTACACCTTC; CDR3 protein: CSVTGVMDGYTF
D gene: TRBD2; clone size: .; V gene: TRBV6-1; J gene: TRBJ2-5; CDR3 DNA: TGTGCCAGCAGTGAAGCGCTTAGCGGGAGTTTCTGGGAGACCCAGTACTTC; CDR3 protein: CASSEALSGSFWETQYF
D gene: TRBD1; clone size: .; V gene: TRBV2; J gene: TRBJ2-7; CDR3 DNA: TGTGCCAGCAGAGGGACAGGGAAGATCTACGAGCAGTACTTC; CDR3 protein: CASRGTGKIYEQYF
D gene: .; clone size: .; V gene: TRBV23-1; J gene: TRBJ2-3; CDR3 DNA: TGCGCCAGCAGTCAAAGAGGGGTAGATACGCAGTATTTT; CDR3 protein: CASSQRGVDTQYF
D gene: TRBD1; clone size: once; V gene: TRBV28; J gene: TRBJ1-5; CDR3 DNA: TGTGCCAGCAGAGGTGGGGGGTGGTCGGGTGGTTTTAGGGACAGGACAAACAATCAGCCCCAGCATTTT; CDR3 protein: CASRGGGWSGGFRDRTNNQPQHF
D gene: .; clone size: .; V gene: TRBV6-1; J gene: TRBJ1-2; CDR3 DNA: TGTGCCAGCAGTGAAACGTACAGGGTCTATGGCTACACCTTC; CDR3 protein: CASSETYRVYGYTF
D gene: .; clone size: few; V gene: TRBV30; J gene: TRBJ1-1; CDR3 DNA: TGTGCCTGGAGTGTACACTCGGGCCGCAACACTGAAGCTTTCTTT; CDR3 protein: CAWSVHSGRNTEAFF
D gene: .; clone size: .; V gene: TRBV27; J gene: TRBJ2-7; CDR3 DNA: TGTGCCAGCAGTTTGAAGGGCTCCCCCCCCGAGCAGTACTTC; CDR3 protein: CASSLKGSPPEQYF
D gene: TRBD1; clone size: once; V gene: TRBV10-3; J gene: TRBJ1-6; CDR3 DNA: TGTGCCATCAGTGCTGTGACAGGGAATAATTCACCCCTCCACTTT; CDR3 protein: CAISAVTGNNSPLHF
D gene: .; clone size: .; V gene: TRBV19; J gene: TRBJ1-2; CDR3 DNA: TGTGCCAGTAGTATCGCCCTTTCGGGGGACGAGTACCTCTATGGCTACACCTTC; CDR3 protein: CASSIALSGDEYLYGYTF
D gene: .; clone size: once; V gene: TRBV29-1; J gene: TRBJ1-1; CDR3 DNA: TGCAGCGTTGATTATTGGCAGCCGGACACTGAAGCTTTCTTT; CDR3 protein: CSVDYWQPDTEAFF
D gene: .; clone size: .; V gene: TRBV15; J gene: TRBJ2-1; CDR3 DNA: TGTGCCACCAGCAGAGATGGACAACTGGAGTACAATGAGCAGTTCTTC; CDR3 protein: CATSRDGQLEYNEQFF